This TCR beta chain originates from a study of blood T cell repertoires in COVID-19. Turning to the study itself: COVID-19 samples collected from the United States, Italy and Spain covered acute and convalescent phases. Nucleic acid was either cDNA or gDNA, and it came from T cells, B-cell-depleted T cells, or PBMCs.

Germline-derived CDR1 and CDR2 are MNHEY and SMNVEV (reference sequence). The CDR3 length is 15 residues. The V and J ends lost 5 bases and 0 bases, in that order; junction bases with no gene match: 4. This clone has more than one count but fewer than ten. The assay was immunoSEQ multiplex PCR, and TCRdb's table has in-frame clones only and misses some. The sample holds some 380,000 clones, approximately 77% seen once. This TCR derives from a human donor with acute or convalescent COVID-19. The donor label of this sample is uncertain. Sequenced material: peripheral blood. The rearrangement links TRBV27 to TRBJ1-2, with 9 positions matching TRBD1. The DNA of the CDR3 is TGTGCCAGCAGTCCAAGGACAGGGGCTAACTATGGCTACACCTTC. Protein sequence: CASSPRTGANYGYTF.